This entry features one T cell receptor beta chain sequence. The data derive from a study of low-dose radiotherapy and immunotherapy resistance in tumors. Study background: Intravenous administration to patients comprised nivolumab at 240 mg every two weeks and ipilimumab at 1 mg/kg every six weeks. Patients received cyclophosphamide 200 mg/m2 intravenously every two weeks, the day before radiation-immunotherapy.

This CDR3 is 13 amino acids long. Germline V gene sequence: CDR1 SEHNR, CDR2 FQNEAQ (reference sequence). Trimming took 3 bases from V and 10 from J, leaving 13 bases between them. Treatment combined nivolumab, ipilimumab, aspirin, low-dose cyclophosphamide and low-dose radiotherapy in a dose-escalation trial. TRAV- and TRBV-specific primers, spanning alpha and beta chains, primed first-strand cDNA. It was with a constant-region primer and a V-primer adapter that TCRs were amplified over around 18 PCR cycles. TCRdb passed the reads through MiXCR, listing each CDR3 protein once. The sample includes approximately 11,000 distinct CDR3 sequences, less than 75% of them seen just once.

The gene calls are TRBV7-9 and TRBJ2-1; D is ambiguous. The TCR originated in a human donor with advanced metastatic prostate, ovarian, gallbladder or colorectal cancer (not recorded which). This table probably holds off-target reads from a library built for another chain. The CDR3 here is CASSLGQVREQFF. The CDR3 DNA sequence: TGTGCCAGCAGCTTGGGCCAGGTGAGGGAGCAGTTCTTC.